A single sample gave rise to the 5 T cell receptor beta chains below, sequenced in a study of shared clonotypes between healthy human individuals. Data came from immunoSEQ multiplex PCR; TCRdb stores just in-frame clones and leaves some out. The sample holds 450,000 to 550,000 clones, approximately 85% seen once. Material for sequencing was PBMCs. The receptor source for this set is a woman between 40 and 55 years old in good health. Some clones in this sample may be carry-over from other donors' samples.

The V call is TRBV6-5, the J call TRBJ2-1; tentatively, D is TRBD1 (6 bases). The CDR3 is 15 amino acids. Germline loops: CDR1 MNHEY, CDR2 SVGAGI. Trimming stripped 5 bases from V and 0 bases from J, with 11 bases between. The CDR3 bases are TGTGCCAGCAGTAAACAGGGAAGCTCCTACAATGAGCAGTTCTTC. Translating it yields CASSKQGSSYNEQFF.

The genes are TRBV29-1 and TRBJ1-4; D is unresolved. V lost 6 bases and J lost 3, with 14 bases in between. The germline CDR1 and CDR2 sequences are SQVTM and ANQGSEA. CDR3 length: 14 amino acids. The CDR3 sequence: CSVTLASANEKLFF. CDR3 bases: TGCAGCGTCACCCTGGCCAGCGCTAATGAAAAACTGTTTTTT.

The chain uses TRBV19 and TRBJ1-1; possibly TRBD1 for D (5 bases). From germline, CDR1 is LNHDA and CDR2 SQIVND (reference sequence). Trimming removed 0 bases at V and 6 bases at J, with 11 bases between. CDR3 length: 14 amino acids. The CDR3 protein is CASSIEGTASEAFF. CDR3 sequence (DNA): TGTGCCAGTAGTATAGAGGGGACCGCTTCTGAAGCTTTCTTT.

This rearrangement joins TRBV7-6 to TRBJ2-7, with TRBD1 identical over 10 bases. The germline gives CDR1 SGHVS, CDR2 FNYEAQ. V dropped 3 bases and J dropped 3; count of bases not matched to a gene: 8. This CDR3 is built from 16 residues. CDR3: CASSFGTGDVVYEQYF. CDR3 in DNA: TGTGCCAGCAGCTTCGGGACAGGGGATGTAGTCTACGAGCAGTACTTC.

The chain joins TRBV6-6 to TRBJ2-7, with 10 bases aligning to TRBD1. V trimming: 7 bases; J trimming: 6 bases; junction bases outside the gene matches: 12. Germline V gives CDR1 MNHNY, CDR2 SVGAGI (reference sequence). The CDR3 sequence is 15 residues long. CDR3 DNA sequence: TGTGCCAGCAACCTCCGGGGACAGGGGATCTCCGAGCAGTACTTC. Protein product: CASNLRGQGISEQYF.